One TCR beta chain is described in this entry. Enrollees, 18 to 89 years old, lived in 25 or so US areas. Sequencing was performed with immunoSEQ multiplex PCR; in TCRdb, only in-frame clones are kept and a portion is missing. This repertoire shows some 190,000 clones, nearly 80% found once; its top ten account for approximately 15%. The data are from a study of blood T cell repertoires in COVID-19. As for the study in general: From the United States, Italy and Spain came samples of acute and convalescent COVID-19.

The germline V gene has CDR1 LNHDA and CDR2 SQIVND (reference sequence). The CDR3 runs 16 residues. With 5 bases clipped from V and 4 bases from J, the junction kept 9 bases outside the gene matches. The chain employs TRBV19 and TRBJ2-3; 10 bases align to TRBD1. This clonotype was obtained from a man in his 60s who had been exposed to COVID-19. Sequencing used PBMCs or T cells enriched from blood (not recorded which). The CDR3 region has the DNA TGTGCCAGTAGTTCCCGGGACAGGGGATATTCAGATACGCAGTATTTT. Protein product: CASSSRDRGYSDTQYF.